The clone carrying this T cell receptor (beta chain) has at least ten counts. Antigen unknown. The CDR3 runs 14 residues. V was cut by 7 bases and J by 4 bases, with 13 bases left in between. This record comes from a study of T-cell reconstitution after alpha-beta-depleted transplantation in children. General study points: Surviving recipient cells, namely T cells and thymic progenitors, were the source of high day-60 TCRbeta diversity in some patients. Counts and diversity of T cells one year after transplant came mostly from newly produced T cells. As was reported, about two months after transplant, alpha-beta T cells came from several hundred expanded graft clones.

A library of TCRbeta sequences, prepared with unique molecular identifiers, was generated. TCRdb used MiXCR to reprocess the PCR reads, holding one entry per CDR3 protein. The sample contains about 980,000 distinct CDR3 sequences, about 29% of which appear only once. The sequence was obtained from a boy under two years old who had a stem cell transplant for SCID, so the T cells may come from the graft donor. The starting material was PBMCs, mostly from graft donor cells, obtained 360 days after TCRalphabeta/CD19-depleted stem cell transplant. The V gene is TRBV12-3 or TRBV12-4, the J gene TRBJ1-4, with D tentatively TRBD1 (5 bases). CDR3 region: CASNLQRGNEKLFF. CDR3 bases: TGTGCCAGCAACCTACAAAGGGGTAATGAAAAACTGTTTTTT.